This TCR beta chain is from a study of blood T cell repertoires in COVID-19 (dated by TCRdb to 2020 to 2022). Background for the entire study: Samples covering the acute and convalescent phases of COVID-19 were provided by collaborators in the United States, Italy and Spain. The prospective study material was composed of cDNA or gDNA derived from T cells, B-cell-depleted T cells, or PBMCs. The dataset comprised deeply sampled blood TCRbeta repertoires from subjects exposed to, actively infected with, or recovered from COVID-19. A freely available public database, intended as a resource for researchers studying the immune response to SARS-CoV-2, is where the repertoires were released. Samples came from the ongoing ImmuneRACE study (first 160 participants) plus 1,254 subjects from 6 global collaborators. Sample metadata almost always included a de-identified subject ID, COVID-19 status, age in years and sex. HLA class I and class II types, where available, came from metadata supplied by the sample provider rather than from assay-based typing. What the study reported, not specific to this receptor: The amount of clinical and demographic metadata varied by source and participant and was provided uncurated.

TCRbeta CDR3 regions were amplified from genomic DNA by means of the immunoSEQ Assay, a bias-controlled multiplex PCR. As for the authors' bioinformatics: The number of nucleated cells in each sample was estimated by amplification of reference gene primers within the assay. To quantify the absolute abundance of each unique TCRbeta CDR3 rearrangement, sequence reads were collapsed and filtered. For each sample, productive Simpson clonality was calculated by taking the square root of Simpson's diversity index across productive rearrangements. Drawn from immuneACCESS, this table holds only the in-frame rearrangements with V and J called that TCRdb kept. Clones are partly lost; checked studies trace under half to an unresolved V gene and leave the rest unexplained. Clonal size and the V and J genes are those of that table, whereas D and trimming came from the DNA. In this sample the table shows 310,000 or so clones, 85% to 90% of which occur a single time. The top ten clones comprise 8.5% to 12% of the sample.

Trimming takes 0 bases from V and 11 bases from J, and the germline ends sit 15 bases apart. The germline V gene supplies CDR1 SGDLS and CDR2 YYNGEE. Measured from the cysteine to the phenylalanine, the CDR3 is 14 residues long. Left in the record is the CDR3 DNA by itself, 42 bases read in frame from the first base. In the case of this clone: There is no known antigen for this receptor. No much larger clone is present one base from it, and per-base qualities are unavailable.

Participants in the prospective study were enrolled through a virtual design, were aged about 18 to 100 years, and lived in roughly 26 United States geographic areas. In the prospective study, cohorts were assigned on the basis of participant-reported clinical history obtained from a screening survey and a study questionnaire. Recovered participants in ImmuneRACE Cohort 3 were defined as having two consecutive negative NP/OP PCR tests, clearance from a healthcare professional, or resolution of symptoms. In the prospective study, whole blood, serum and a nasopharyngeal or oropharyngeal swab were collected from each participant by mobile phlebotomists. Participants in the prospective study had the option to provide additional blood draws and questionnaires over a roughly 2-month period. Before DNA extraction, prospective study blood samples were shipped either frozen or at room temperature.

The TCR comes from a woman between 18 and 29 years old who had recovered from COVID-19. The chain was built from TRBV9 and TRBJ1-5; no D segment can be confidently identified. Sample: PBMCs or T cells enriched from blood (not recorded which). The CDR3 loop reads CASSVGVEPSAQHF. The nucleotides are TGTGCCAGCAGCGTAGGTGTGGAGCCTTCAGCCCAGCATTTT.